Listed here are 23 T cell receptor beta chains from one sample, sequenced in a study of control samples from healthy donors and cancer patients. Profiling relied on immunoSEQ multiplex PCR, and the TCRdb table lists in-frame clones only, not all of them. Of around 45,000 clones listed, roughly three quarters were seen once; the top ten hold 15% to 20%. Sequenced material: formalin-fixed, paraffin-embedded tissue. The receptor set was obtained from a male donor with melanoma.

The chain uses TRBV5-1 and TRBJ2-7, with a possible D match to TRBD1 (6 bases). This CDR3 comprises 15 residues. Germline CDR1 is SGHRS and CDR2 is YFSETQ. V dropped 6 bases and J dropped 0 bases, with 16 bases sitting between them. CDR3 sequence: CASNPRSRGSYEQYF. The CDR3 region has the DNA TGCGCCAGCAACCCACGGTCCAGGGGCTCCTACGAGCAGTACTTC.

The rearrangement uses TRBV28 and TRBJ1-1, with D perhaps TRBD1 (6 bases). V lost 4 bases to trimming and J lost 1 base, with 7 bases between them. CDR1 and CDR2 from the germline V gene are MDHEN and SYDVKM. The CDR3 loop spans 13 amino acids. For the CDR3, the DNA is TGTGCCAGCAGTTGGGGACAGAACACTGAAGCTTTCTTT. Protein sequence: CASSWGQNTEAFF. Together with reference TRBV28 and TRBJ1-1, the CDR3 gives the full variable domain: DVKVTQSSRYLVKRTGEKVFLECVQDMDHENMFWYRQDPGLGLRLIYFSYDVKMKEKGDIPEGYSVSREKKERFSLILESASTNQTSMYLCASSWGQNTEAFFGQGTRLTVV.

The V and J genes are TRBV6-5 and TRBJ2-2; TRBD2 is a possible D gene (6 bases). CDR3 length: 16 amino acids. Trimming stripped 0 bases from V and 7 bases from J, with 15 bases between. Germline V lookup: CDR1 MNHEY, CDR2 SVGAGI. The CDR3 is CASSYSLTGVDGELFF. Written as DNA, the CDR3 is TGTGCCAGCAGTTACTCATTGACGGGAGTTGACGGGGAGCTGTTTTTT.

This chain links TRBV7-9 with TRBJ1-2; 10 nucleotides agree with TRBD1. This CDR3 spans 14 amino acids. Germline CDR1 reads SEHNR; CDR2 reads FQNEAQ (reference sequence). V gave up 5 bases and J gave up 3 bases; unmatched junction bases: 3. CDR3 in DNA: TGTGCCAGCAGCAGGGGGACAGGGGACTATGGCTACACCTTC. As protein: CASSRGTGDYGYTF.

The chain uses TRBV7-8 and TRBJ2-3, with unresolved D. The CDR3 is 14 amino acids. Trimming stripped 6 bases from V and 5 bases from J, with 15 bases between. The V gene's germline CDR1 is SGHVS and CDR2 FQNEAQ. CDR3 sequence reads: CASRPEMGLDTQYF. In DNA form, the CDR3 reads TGTGCCAGCAGGCCCGAGATGGGTCTAGATACGCAGTATTTT.

The chain carries TRBV11-2 and TRBJ1-5, with D unresolved. The CDR3 covers 17 residues. V lost 2 bases and J lost 0, with 14 bases in between. The germline gives CDR1 SGHAT, CDR2 FQNNGV. The CDR3 sequence: CASSLSGARYSNQPQHF. CDR3 bases: TGTGCCAGCAGCTTAAGCGGCGCACGGTATAGCAATCAGCCCCAGCATTTT.

This chain links TRBV27 with TRBJ2-5, with unresolved D. The germline CDR1 and CDR2 sequences are MNHEY and SMNVEV (reference sequence). The CDR3 contains 13 residues. V was clipped by 0 bases and J by 2 bases, with 4 bases between them. The CDR3 loop reads CASSLSRQETQYF. In DNA, the CDR3 is TGTGCCAGCAGTTTATCGAGGCAAGAGACCCAGTACTTC.

This clone was detected only a few times. The chain has TRBV14 and TRBJ1-2; 8 bases map to TRBD1. The junction had 5 bases not matched to a gene; V was cut back by 4 bases and J by 4 bases. Germline V gene data show CDR1 as SGHDN and CDR2 as FVKESK. This CDR3 has 14 amino acids. This CDR3 reads CASSPPGQVYGYTF. The CDR3 region has the DNA TGTGCCAGCAGCCCACCGGGACAGGTCTATGGCTACACCTTC.

The chain couples TRBV11-1 to TRBJ2-3; D perhaps matches TRBD2 (6 bases). This CDR3 has 16 amino acids. Germline V gene data show CDR1 as SGHAT and CDR2 as FQDESV (reference sequence). The V end was cut by 5 bases, the J end by 5 bases, with 20 bases between. As DNA, the CDR3 is TGTGCCAGCAGCAATCGGGAGAGGCCCCCACTAGATACGCAGTATTTT. It specifies CASSNRERPPLDTQYF.

The chain joins TRBV29-1 to TRBJ2-7, with 11 bases that match TRBD2. V shed 5 bases and J 2 bases; nucleotides not matched to a gene: 8. The CDR3 covers 15 residues. Germline CDR1 and CDR2: SQVTM and ANQGSEA. The CDR3 DNA reads TGCAGCGTTAAAGGAGCTAGCGGGAGGACCTACGAGCAGTACTTC. It encodes CSVKGASGRTYEQYF.

The rearrangement uses TRBV7-3 and TRBJ2-1, with unresolved D. The CDR3 loop spans 15 amino acids. V was shortened by 2 bases and J by 4 bases, with 12 bases between the two germline ends. CDR1 and CDR2 (germline): SGHTA, FQGTGA. CDR3 DNA sequence: TGTGCCAGCAGCTTATCTGGCACCGGGTACAATGAGCAGTTCTTC. Amino acids: CASSLSGTGYNEQFF.

The rearrangement links TRBV5-1 to TRBJ2-1; D perhaps matches TRBD2 (6 bases). In germline, CDR1 is SGHRS, CDR2 YFSETQ. CDR3 length: 15 amino acids. V was trimmed by 0 bases and J by 5 bases, leaving 12 bases between them. The CDR3 sequence is CASSLAGGDHNEQFF. As DNA, the CDR3 is TGCGCCAGCAGCTTGGCCGGGGGAGACCACAATGAGCAGTTCTTC.

The chain links TRBV19 to TRBJ1-1, with 10 bases aligning to TRBD1. V was clipped by 3 bases and J by 4 bases; unmatched bases: 2. This CDR3 has 14 amino acids. Germline V gives CDR1 LNHDA, CDR2 SQIVND (reference sequence). The CDR3 spells CASSMTGGGTEAFF. In DNA form, the CDR3 reads TGTGCCAGTAGTATGACAGGGGGCGGCACTGAAGCTTTCTTT. The full variable domain, with the rest looked up from reference TRBV19 and TRBJ1-1, is DGGITQSPKYLFRKEGQNVTLSCEQNLNHDAMYWYRQDPGQGLRLIYYSQIVNDFQKGDIAEGYSVSREKKESFPLTVTSAQKNPTAFYLCASSMTGGGTEAFFGQGTRLTVV.

The chain combines TRBV5-6 with TRBJ2-5; D is uncertain. Germline V gene lookup returns CDR1 SGHDT and CDR2 YYEEEE. This CDR3 has 15 amino acids. The V and J ends lost 3 bases and 2 bases respectively, with 14 bases between them. CDR3 bases: TGTGCCAGCAGCTCCCGCCTAGGATATCAAGAGACCCAGTACTTC. Protein sequence: CASSSRLGYQETQYF.

The chain has TRBV10-3 and TRBJ2-7; the D gene could be TRBD1 or TRBD2 (5 bases each). The CDR3 covers 14 residues. V lost 6 bases to trimming and J lost 3 bases, with 15 bases between them. Germline CDR1 is ENHRY and CDR2 is SYGVKD. The CDR3 is CAISTGPPLYEQYF. The CDR3 bases are TGTGCCATCAGCACGGGGCCGCCCCTCTACGAGCAGTACTTC.

This clone was detected only a few times. The chain is built from TRBV7-2 and TRBJ2-1; the D call may be TRBD1 or TRBD2 (6 bases each). The germline CDR1 and CDR2 sequences are SGHTA and FQGNSA. V lost 4 bases to trimming and J lost 5 bases, with 18 bases between them. The CDR3 sequence is 16 residues long. This CDR3 is CASSYRVGGLHNEQFF. In DNA form, the CDR3 reads TGTGCCAGCAGCTACAGGGTGGGGGGACTGCACAATGAGCAGTTCTTC.

This chain connects TRBV4-2 to TRBJ2-6; D may match TRBD1 or TRBD2 (5 bases each). Germline loops: CDR1 LGHNA, CDR2 YNFKEQ. The CDR3 length is 18 residues. The germline V and J ends were trimmed by 0 bases and 4 bases, with 16 bases remaining between them. CDR3 DNA: TGTGCCAGCAGCCAAGACTTTGGGACGGGGACCGGGGCCAACGTCCTGACTTTC. Translated, it gives CASSQDFGTGTGANVLTF.

The gene calls are TRBV29-1 and TRBJ1-4; 8 nucleotides align to TRBD1. The V and J ends lost 6 bases and 7 bases, in that order; junction bases with no gene match: 4. In germline, CDR1 is SQVTM, CDR2 ANQGSEA. CDR3 length equals 12 residues. The chain's CDR3 is CSVRQGSEKLFF. The CDR3 DNA is TGCAGCGTGCGACAGGGGAGTGAAAAACTGTTTTTT.

A remark on this clone: A junction end diverges from the germline sequence, so it may reflect a read error. V gene TRBV7-7 combines with J gene TRBJ2-2; 9 bases are shared with TRBD1. Per the germline V gene, CDR1 is SSHAT and CDR2 is FNYEAQ (reference sequence). The CDR3 covers 14 residues. The CDR3 nucleotides read TGTGCTAGCAGCTTCGGACAGGGGACCGGGGAGCTGTTTTTT. Encoded protein: CASSFGQGTGELFF.

In this sample, this clone turned up a few times. This sequence joins TRBV2 and TRBJ2-5; D may be TRBD1 (6 bases). The V gene's germline CDR1 is SNHLY and CDR2 FYNNEI. The CDR3 spans 15 residues. The V and J ends lost 8 bases and 4 bases respectively, with 20 bases between them. The CDR3 region is CASSQGRVGGETQYF. The CDR3 DNA reads as TGTGCCAGCTCTCAGGGCAGGGTAGGGGGAGAGACCCAGTACTTC.

This rearrangement joins TRBV25-1 to TRBJ2-1; 9 bases map to TRBD1. The length of the CDR3 is 15 residues. Per germline, CDR1 MGHDK and CDR2 SYGVNS. J lost 1 base, V lost 6 bases, and 4 bases had no gene match. The CDR3 bases are TGTGCCAGCAGCGGTGGACAGGGGTCCTACAATGAGCAGTTCTTC. Translation: CASSGGQGSYNEQFF.

The V gene is TRBV2, the J gene TRBJ2-3; 8 bases are shared with TRBD2. The CDR3 covers 13 residues. Unmatched junction bases numbered 5, after V lost 8 bases and J lost 4 bases. In germline, CDR1 is SNHLY, CDR2 FYNNEI. The CDR3 DNA follows: TGTGCCAGCCGGGGACTAGGGTCAGATACGCAGTATTTT. Amino acid sequence: CASRGLGSDTQYF.

The CDR3 coding sequence is TGCGCCAGCAGCTTGGAAGGCAGGGAGGGAAACGAGCAGTACTTC. This translates into CASSLEGREGNEQYF. The V and J genes are TRBV5-1 and TRBJ2-7; 7 nucleotides align to TRBD2. This CDR3 spans 15 amino acids. Germline CDR1 SGHRS, CDR2 YFSETQ. Trimming cost V 0 bases and J 5 bases; bases outside gene matches: 8.